These 24 T cell receptor beta chains were all obtained from the same sample, sequenced in a study of prognosis after radiotherapy for stage I lung cancer. With two-round multiplex PCR, TCR beta CDR3 sequences were amplified from genomic DNA. Round one of PCR was performed, and it used primers specific to each TRBV and TRBJ gene. TCRdb analysed the multiplex PCR reads with MiXCR anew, one entry per CDR3 protein. Among tens of thousands of distinct CDR3 sequences, approximately 51% were seen once, and the ten largest hold 15% to 20%. Specimen: PBMCs, collected before or after stereotactic body radiation therapy (not recorded which). These receptors were collected from a donor at least 50 years old with non-small cell lung cancer.

Concerning this clonotype itself: One end of the junction is discordant with germline, which a read error may explain. The chain couples TRBV28 to TRBJ2-7; weak D call: TRBD1 (5 bases). The CDR3 has 16 residues. Per germline, CDR1 MDHEN and CDR2 SYDVKM. CDR3 amino acids: CASSLGALFLGQWQYF. The CDR3 coding sequence is TGTGCCAGTAGTTTGGGCGCACTCTTCCTGGGGCAATGGCAGTACTTC.

This clonotype showed up many times. The rearrangement uses TRBV7-2 and TRBJ1-5; D gene uncertain. The germline gives CDR1 SGHTA, CDR2 FQGNSA. The V and J ends lost 5 bases and 6 bases respectively, with 17 bases between them. The CDR3 covers 15 residues. The CDR3: CASSQGAREGQPQHF. The CDR3 nucleotides read TGTGCCAGCAGCCAAGGCGCCCGGGAGGGTCAGCCCCAGCATTTT.

The table lists this clonotype with a few counts. One base separates it from a far larger clone, so it is likely a read error. The J gene is TRBJ2-5, the V gene TRBV7-9; TRBD1 is a possible D gene (6 bases). The CDR3 runs 13 residues. Germline V gene sequence: CDR1 SEHNR, CDR2 FQNEAQ (reference sequence). CDR3 sequence reads: CASSQGRRETKYF. CDR3 DNA sequence: TGTGCCAGCAGCCAGGGGCGGAGAGAGACCAAGTACTTC.

J is TRBJ2-7 and V is TRBV7-2, with D perhaps matching TRBD2 (5 bases). The V and J ends lost 4 bases and 0 bases respectively, with 19 bases between them. The CDR3 covers 17 residues. Germline lookup yields CDR1 SGHTA and CDR2 FQGNSA. DNA of the CDR3: TGTGCCAGCAGCTCTTTCTTTAGCGTTAGGGCCTCCTACGAGCAGTACTTC. It codes for CASSSFFSVRASYEQYF.

This clonotype has at least ten counts. The J gene is TRBJ2-1, the V gene TRBV5-4; D possibly corresponds to TRBD2 (5 bases). Germline-derived CDR1 and CDR2 are SGHNT and YYREEE (reference sequence). V gave up 4 bases and J gave up 6 bases, with 17 bases separating them. The CDR3 has 15 amino acids. This CDR3 reads CASSLSGLTSNEQFF. The CDR3 DNA reads as TGTGCCAGCAGCCTAAGCGGACTTACTTCCAATGAGCAGTTCTTC.

As for this clonotype: The junction differs from germline at one of its ends, possibly a read error. This chain connects TRBV11-3 to TRBJ2-1; 8 bases are a match to TRBD2. The CDR3 loop spans 16 amino acids. In germline, CDR1 is SGHNT, CDR2 YENEEA. The CDR3 region is CASSLGASGPTCDHFF. The DNA of the CDR3 is TGTGCCAGTAGCTTAGGGGCTAGCGGGCCCACGTGTGATCATTTCTTC.

The rearrangement links TRBV5-1 to TRBJ2-1; maybe TRBD1 (6 bases). The CDR3 contains 16 residues. Germline V CDR1 and CDR2: SGHRS, YFSETQ. V was cut by 4 bases and J by 1 base, with 15 bases left in between. CDR3 region: CASSIVGTLSYNEQFF. The CDR3 DNA is TGCGCCAGCAGCATAGTAGGGACACTATCCTACAATGAGCAGTTCTTC. The variable domain in full, completed from reference TRBV5-1 and TRBJ2-1, reads KAGVTQTPRYLIKTRGQQVTLSCSPISGHRSVSWYQQTPGQGLQFLFEYFSETQRNKGNFPGRFSGRQFSNSRSEMNVSTLELGDSALYLCASSIVGTLSYNEQFFGPGTRLTVL.

This chain joins TRBV6-5 and TRBJ2-3; possible D gene TRBD2, 6 bases. The V and J ends lost 2 bases and 4 bases respectively, with 25 bases between them. CDR3 length equals 19 residues. CDR1 MNHEY and CDR2 SVGAGI come from the germline V gene. Here the CDR3 reads CASSYKVGERVVPSDTQYF. In DNA form, the CDR3 reads TGTGCCAGCAGTTACAAAGTGGGAGAGCGGGTCGTTCCCTCAGATACGCAGTATTTT.

This clonotype was seen many times. The V and J genes are TRBV7-2 and TRBJ2-5; D might be TRBD2 (7 bases). The V gene lost 4 bases and the J gene lost 4 bases, with 16 bases spanning the gap. Per the germline V gene, CDR1 is SGHTA and CDR2 is FQGNSA. CDR3 length: 15 amino acids. In nucleotides, the CDR3 is TGTGCCAGCAGCTGGGGGCCAGCGGGACTAGAGACCCAGTACTTC. Translation: CASSWGPAGLETQYF.

As regards this clonotype: With a far larger clone one base away, a read error is the likely cause. The chain employs TRBV7-9 and TRBJ2-1; either TRBD1 or TRBD2 may supply D (5 bases each). The CDR3 consists of 16 residues. CDR1 and CDR2 (germline): SEHNR, FQNEAQ (reference sequence). V was pared by 5 bases and J by 2 bases, with 16 bases between. In DNA, the CDR3 is TGTGCCAGCAGCCGGGGACGGAGGACCCCCTACAATGAGCAGTTCTTC. Translating gives CASSRGRRTPYNEQFF.

Comments on this clonotype: The junction shows a germline mismatch at one end, possibly a read error. V usage is TRBV6-5 and J usage is TRBJ2-3; unclear D gene. Germline CDR1 reads MNHEY; CDR2 reads SVGAGI. This CDR3 is built from 14 residues. CDR3 loop: CASIYGRGTDTQYF. The CDR3 DNA reads as TGTGCCAGCATTTACGGTCGGGGCACAGATACGCAGTATTTT.

This clonotype was recorded only once. Only one base separates this from a far larger clonotype, so it likely reflects a read error. V is TRBV7-9 and J is TRBJ1-5; D might be TRBD1 (6 bases). Germline loops: CDR1 SEHNR, CDR2 FQNEAQ (reference sequence). The CDR3 loop spans 16 amino acids. The CDR3 DNA reads TGTGCCAGCAGCCTAGGGACATACCTTAGCTATCAGCCCCAGCATTTT. This codes for CASSLGTYLSYQPQHF.

This clonotype was seen a handful of times. Since a far larger clone is one base different, this is likely a read error. The J gene is TRBJ2-7, the V gene TRBV6-2 or TRBV6-3; D not certain. CDR3 size: 13 residues. Germline V gene data show CDR1 as MNHEY and CDR2 as SVGEGT. The ends were cut back, 2 bases at V and 3 bases at J, with 8 bases in the middle. The CDR3 is CASSYECGYEQYF. The CDR3 coding sequence is TGTGCCAGCAGTTACGAATGCGGCTACGAGCAGTACTTC.

This clonotype was counted once. The V and J genes are TRBV5-1 and TRBJ1-2; TRBD1 matches at 10 bases. V dropped 3 bases and J dropped 8; count of bases not matched to a gene: 7. The CDR3 length is 14 residues. CDR1 and CDR2 from the germline V gene are SGHRS and YFSETQ. The CDR3 loop is CASSWRTGGRGYTF. The CDR3 nucleotides read TGCGCCAGCAGCTGGAGGACAGGGGGTCGGGGCTACACCTTC.

This clonotype was seen a single time. V and J are TRBV6-1 and TRBJ2-7; the D is unclear. Germline CDR1 and CDR2: MNHNS and SASEGT. This CDR3 comprises 12 residues. V lost 8 bases to trimming and J lost 7 bases, with 15 bases between them. The CDR3 is CASGNTQLEQYF. The CDR3 nucleotides read TGTGCCAGCGGGAATACCCAACTGGAGCAGTACTTC.

This clonotype occurred many times. The rearrangement links TRBV24-1 to TRBJ1-1; tentatively, D is TRBD1 (5 bases). The CDR3 contains 14 residues. In germline, CDR1 is KGHDR, CDR2 SFDVKD. V dropped 7 bases and J dropped 0 bases, with 11 bases sitting between them. CDR3 protein: CATRGDSMNTEAFF. The CDR3 nucleotides read TGTGCCACCAGAGGAGACAGCATGAACACTGAAGCTTTCTTT.

The rearrangement uses TRBV25-1 and TRBJ1-6; 8 nucleotides agree with TRBD1. The CDR3 loop spans 16 amino acids. V was pared by 4 bases and J by 10 bases, with 12 bases of the junction left unmatched. Germline V CDR1 and CDR2: MGHDK, SYGVNS. This CDR3 reads CASSGLGGQGVSPLHF. In nucleotides, the CDR3 is TGTGCCAGCAGTGGGTTAGGAGGACAGGGTGTCTCACCCCTCCACTTT.

The table lists this clonotype with many counts. This chain joins TRBV27 and TRBJ1-1; no clear D. The CDR3 spans 13 residues. V was clipped by 2 bases and J by 3 bases, with 7 bases between them. The germline CDR1 and CDR2 sequences are MNHEY and SMNVEV (reference sequence). CDR3 sequence (DNA): TGTGCCAGCAGTTTAGGCCGGGACACTGAAGCTTTCTTT. Residues: CASSLGRDTEAFF.

A remark on this clonotype: This likely traces to a read error, being one base from a far larger clone. This chain connects TRBV6-1 to TRBJ2-3; TRBD2 aligns across 7 bases. The CDR3 has 14 residues. Germline V lookup: CDR1 MNHNS, CDR2 SASEGT. Trimming at V came to 5 bases and at J to 7 bases, leaving 9 bases not matched to a gene. CDR3: CASSWTSGTYTQYF. The CDR3 bases are TGTGCCAGCAGTTGGACTAGTGGAACATATACGCAGTATTTT.

The chain has TRBV11-2 and TRBJ2-7; 9 nucleotides agree with TRBD2. The V and J ends lost 7 bases and 4 bases, in that order; junction bases with no gene match: 8. The germline CDR1 and CDR2 sequences are SGHAT and FQNNGV. The length of the CDR3 is 14 residues. This CDR3 reads CASTLTTSGYEQYF. CDR3 DNA: TGTGCCAGCACCCTTACGACTAGCGGATACGAGCAGTACTTC.

By frequency in the sample, this clonotype is medium-sized. The chain has TRBV27 and TRBJ1-6, with TRBD1 matching over 7 bases. Looked up from germline, CDR1 is MNHEY and CDR2 is SMNVEV (reference sequence). Germline trimming cut 5 bases from V and 7 bases from J; bases unmatched to any gene: 8. This CDR3 is 15 amino acids long. CDR3 in DNA: TGTGCCAGCAGTCTTCGGACAGGCTTCAATTCACCCCTCCACTTT. The encoded protein is CASSLRTGFNSPLHF.

Comment on this clonotype: One base away lies a much larger clone, so this may be a sequencing read error. For the CDR3, the DNA is TGTTCCAGCAGTAGGGGGACGAACACTGAAGCTTTCTTT. Translated, it gives CSSSRGTNTEAFF. The V and J genes are TRBV6-4 and TRBJ1-1; D is possibly TRBD1 (6 bases). Germline V gene lookup returns CDR1 MRHNA and CDR2 SNTAGT. The CDR3 covers 13 residues.

This clonotype is judged medium-sized (0.01 to 0.1%). This chain uses TRBV7-2 with TRBJ2-1; a weak D match, TRBD1 (6 bases). The germline gives CDR1 SGHTA, CDR2 FQGNSA. V was trimmed by 1 base and J by 9 bases, leaving 13 bases between them. This CDR3 has 14 amino acids. The CDR3 DNA is TGTGCCAGCAGCTTAGGAACAGGGTATCCTGAGCAGTTCTTC. The encoded protein is CASSLGTGYPEQFF.

The rearrangement uses TRBV7-2 and TRBJ1-2, with 9 bases identical to TRBD1. Germline-derived CDR1 and CDR2 are SGHTA and FQGNSA. V shed 3 bases and J 8 bases; nucleotides not matched to a gene: 10. The CDR3 extends over 15 amino acids. The CDR3 sequence: CASSFPGQGGVGYTF. The CDR3 bases are TGTGCCAGCAGCTTTCCGGGACAGGGTGGGGTGGGCTACACCTTC. Based on the CDR3 plus reference TRBV7-2 and TRBJ1-2, the full variable domain is GAGVSQSPSNKVTEKGKDVELRCDPISGHTALYWYRQSLGQGLEFLIYFQGNSAPDKSGLPSDRFSAERTGGSVSTLTIQRTQQEDSAVYLCASSFPGQGGVGYTFGSGTRLTVV.